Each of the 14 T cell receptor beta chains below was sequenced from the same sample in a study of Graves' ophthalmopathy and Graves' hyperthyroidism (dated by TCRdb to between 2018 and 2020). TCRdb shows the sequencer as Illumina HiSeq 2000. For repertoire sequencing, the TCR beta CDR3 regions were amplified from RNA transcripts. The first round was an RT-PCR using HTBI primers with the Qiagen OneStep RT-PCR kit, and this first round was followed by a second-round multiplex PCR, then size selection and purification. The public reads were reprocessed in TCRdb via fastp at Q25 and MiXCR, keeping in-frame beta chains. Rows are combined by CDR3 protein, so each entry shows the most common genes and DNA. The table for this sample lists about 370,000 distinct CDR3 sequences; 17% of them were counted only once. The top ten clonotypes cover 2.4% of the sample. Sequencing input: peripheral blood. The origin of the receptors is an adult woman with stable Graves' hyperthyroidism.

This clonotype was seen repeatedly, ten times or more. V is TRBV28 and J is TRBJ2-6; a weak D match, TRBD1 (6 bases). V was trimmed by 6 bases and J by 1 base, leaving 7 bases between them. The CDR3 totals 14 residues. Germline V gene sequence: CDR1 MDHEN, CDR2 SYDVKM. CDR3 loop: CASRDRSGANVLTF. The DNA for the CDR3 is TGTGCCAGCAGAGACAGGTCTGGGGCCAACGTCCTGACTTTC.

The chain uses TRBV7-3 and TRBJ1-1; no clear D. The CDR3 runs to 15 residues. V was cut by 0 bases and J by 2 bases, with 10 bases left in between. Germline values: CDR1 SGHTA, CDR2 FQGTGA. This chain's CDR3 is CASSLTLGGNTEAFF. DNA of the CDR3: TGTGCCAGCAGCTTAACCCTGGGAGGCAACACTGAAGCTTTCTTT.

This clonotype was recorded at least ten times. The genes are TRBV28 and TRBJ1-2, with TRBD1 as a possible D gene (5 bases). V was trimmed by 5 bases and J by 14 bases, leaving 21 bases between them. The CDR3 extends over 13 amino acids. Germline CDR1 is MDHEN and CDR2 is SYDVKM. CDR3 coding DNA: TGTGCCAGCAGTATTAGTTATTACAGGTTGCCTACCTTC. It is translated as CASSISYYRLPTF.

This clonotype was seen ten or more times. CDR3 nucleotide sequence: TGTGCCAGCAGTTACAAGACCCGCTCCTACGAGCAGTACTTC. Its translation: CASSYKTRSYEQYF. The V gene is TRBV6-5, the J gene TRBJ2-7; unclear D gene. This CDR3 has 14 amino acids. V was pared by 2 bases and J by 0 bases, with 8 bases between. CDR1 is MNHEY, CDR2 SVGAGI, per germline.

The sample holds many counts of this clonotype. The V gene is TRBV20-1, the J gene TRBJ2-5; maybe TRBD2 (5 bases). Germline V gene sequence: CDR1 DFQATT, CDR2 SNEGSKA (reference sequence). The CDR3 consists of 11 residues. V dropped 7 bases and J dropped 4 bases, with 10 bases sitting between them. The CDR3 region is CSVLASETQYF. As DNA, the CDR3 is TGCAGTGTTCTAGCCTCAGAGACCCAGTACTTC.

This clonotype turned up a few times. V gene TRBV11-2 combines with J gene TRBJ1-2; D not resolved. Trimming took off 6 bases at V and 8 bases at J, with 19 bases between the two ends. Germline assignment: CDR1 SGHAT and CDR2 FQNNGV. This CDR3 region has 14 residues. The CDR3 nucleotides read TGTGCCAGCAGACGGGCTTCGAGTCAGAGGGGCTACACCTTC. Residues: CASRRASSQRGYTF.

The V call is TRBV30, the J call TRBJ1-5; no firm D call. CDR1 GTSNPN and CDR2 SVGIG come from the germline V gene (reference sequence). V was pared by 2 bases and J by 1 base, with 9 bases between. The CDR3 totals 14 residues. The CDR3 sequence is CAWSSGMSNQPQHF. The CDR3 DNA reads TGTGCCTGGAGTAGTGGGATGAGCAATCAGCCCCAGCATTTT.

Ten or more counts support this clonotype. CDR3 bases: TGTGCCAGCAGCCAGGAACCAGCGGGAGATTCCTACGAGCAGTACTTC. It is translated as CASSQEPAGDSYEQYF. The rearrangement links TRBV4-2 to TRBJ2-7, with TRBD2 matching 8 bases. CDR1 LGHNA and CDR2 YNFKEQ come from the germline V gene. V shed 3 bases, J shed 1 base, and the junction held 8 bases outside the gene matches. This CDR3 is built from 16 residues.

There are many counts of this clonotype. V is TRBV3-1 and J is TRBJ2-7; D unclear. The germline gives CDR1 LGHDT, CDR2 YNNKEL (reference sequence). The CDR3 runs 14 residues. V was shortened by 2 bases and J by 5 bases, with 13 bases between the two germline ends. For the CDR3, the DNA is TGTGCCAGCAGCCAAACCACAGACCCTCACGAGCAGTACTTC. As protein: CASSQTTDPHEQYF.

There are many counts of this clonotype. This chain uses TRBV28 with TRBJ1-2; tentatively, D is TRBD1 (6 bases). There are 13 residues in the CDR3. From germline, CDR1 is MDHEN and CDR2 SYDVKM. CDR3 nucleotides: TGTGGTGTTGGACAGAGAACCCCCTATGGCTACACCTTC. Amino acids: CGVGQRTPYGYTF.

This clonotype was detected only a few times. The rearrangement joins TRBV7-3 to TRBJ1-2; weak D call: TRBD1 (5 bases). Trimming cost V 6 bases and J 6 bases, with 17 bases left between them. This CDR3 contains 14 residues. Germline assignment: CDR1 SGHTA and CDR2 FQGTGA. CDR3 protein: CASSSGLGGDGYTF. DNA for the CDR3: TGTGCCAGCAGTTCAGGGTTAGGCGGTGATGGCTACACCTTC.

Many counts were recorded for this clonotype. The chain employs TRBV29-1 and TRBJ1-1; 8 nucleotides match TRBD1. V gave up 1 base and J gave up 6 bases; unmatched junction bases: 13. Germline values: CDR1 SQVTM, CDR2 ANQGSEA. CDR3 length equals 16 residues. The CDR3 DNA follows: TGCAGCGTTGAAGGGGACGCGACAGGGGTATTCCCTGAAGCTTTCTTT. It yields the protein CSVEGDATGVFPEAFF.

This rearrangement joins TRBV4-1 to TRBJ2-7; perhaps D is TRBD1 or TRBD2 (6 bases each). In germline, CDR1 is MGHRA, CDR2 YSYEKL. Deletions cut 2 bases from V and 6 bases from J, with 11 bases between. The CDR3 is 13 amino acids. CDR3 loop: CASSQTGAREQYF. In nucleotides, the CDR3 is TGCGCCAGCAGCCAAACGGGGGCGCGCGAGCAGTACTTC.

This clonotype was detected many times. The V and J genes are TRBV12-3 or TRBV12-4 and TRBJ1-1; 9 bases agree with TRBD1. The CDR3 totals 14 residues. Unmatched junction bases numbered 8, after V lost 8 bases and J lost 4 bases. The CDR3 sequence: CASAPGQGSTEAFF. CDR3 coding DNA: TGTGCCAGCGCCCCGGGACAGGGTTCCACTGAAGCTTTCTTT.